These 8 T cell receptor beta chains were all obtained from the same sample, sequenced in a study of OX40 agonist ivuxolimab in advanced cancers. The table came from immunoSEQ multiplex PCR; TCRdb's copy has only in-frame clones and leaves some out. The table has about 48,000 clones, about 92% seen once; the top ten hold approximately 6%. The material sequenced was CD4+ or CD8+ T cells sorted from blood, taken in a trial of the OX40 agonist ivuxolimab. These receptors all stem from an adult with an advanced solid tumor such as melanoma, head and neck, liver or kidney cancer.

The chain combines TRBV5-1 with TRBJ2-7; TRBD1 agrees at 7 bases. This CDR3 has 15 residues. V lost 0 bases to trimming and J lost 2 bases; unmatched junction nucleotides: 5. CDR1 and CDR2 from the germline V gene are SGHRS and YFSETQ. CDR3 protein: CASSLDRGNTYEQYF. DNA of the CDR3: TGCGCCAGCAGCTTGGACAGGGGCAATACCTACGAGCAGTACTTC.

J is TRBJ1-5 and V is TRBV5-6, with D uncertain. The germline V gene has CDR1 SGHDT and CDR2 YYEEEE. V shed 3 bases and J shed 3 bases, with 13 bases lying between them. This CDR3 has 15 amino acids. CDR3 DNA sequence: TGTGCCAGCAGCTGGAAAACGGCTTCCAATCAGCCCCAGCATTTT. Protein product: CASSWKTASNQPQHF.

CDR3 bases: TGTGCCAGCAGCCCGGGCCTCTACGCCGGGGAGCTGTTTTTT. Translation gives CASSPGLYAGELFF. The chain carries TRBV6-5 and TRBJ2-2; D is unresolved. Trimming left V 6 bases short and J 6 bases short, with 14 bases between. Germline CDR1 MNHEY, CDR2 SVGAGI. The CDR3 length is 14 residues.

The chain is built from TRBV6-5 and TRBJ1-2; maybe TRBD1 (5 bases). The CDR3 totals 13 residues. The V and J ends lost 0 bases and 6 bases respectively, with 8 bases between them. The germline V gene has CDR1 MNHEY and CDR2 SVGAGI. CDR3 sequence reads: CASSYSDTHGYTF. The CDR3 DNA reads TGTGCCAGCAGTTACTCGGACACCCATGGCTACACCTTC.

CDR3 bases: TGTGCCAGCACTACCCCGGGCGACAATGAGCAGTTCTTC. Amino acids: CASTTPGDNEQFF. The chain joins TRBV2 to TRBJ2-1, with unresolved D. Trimming removed 7 bases from V and 5 bases from J, with 12 bases in between. The germline V gene encodes CDR1 SNHLY and CDR2 FYNNEI. This CDR3 comprises 13 residues.

This chain uses TRBV6-1 with TRBJ1-4; D is unclear. Germline V gives CDR1 MNHNS, CDR2 SASEGT. V shed 1 base and J shed 8 bases, with 14 bases lying between them. The CDR3 consists of 15 residues. The CDR3 nucleotides are TGTGCCAGCAGTGAAGGCGAAGGGTTTCGGGAAAAACTGTTTTTT. It encodes CASSEGEGFREKLFF.

The chain employs TRBV4-1 and TRBJ2-3; 7 bases align to TRBD1. Per germline, CDR1 MGHRA and CDR2 YSYEKL. This CDR3 has 16 amino acids. Trimming took 3 bases from V and 0 from J; bases not matched to a gene: 6. CDR3 in amino acids: CASSQGQRPSTDTQYF. The CDR3 DNA is TGCGCCAGCAGCCAGGGACAGAGACCTAGCACAGATACGCAGTATTTT.

The gene calls are TRBV7-9 and TRBJ2-5; D perhaps matches TRBD1 (5 bases). The CDR3 consists of 15 residues. Germline V gene sequence: CDR1 SEHNR, CDR2 FQNEAQ (reference sequence). V was shortened by 3 bases and J by 4 bases, with 15 bases between the two germline ends. The CDR3 DNA follows: TGTGCCAGCAGCTTGAGTTGGGGTCAGGGAGAGACCCAGTACTTC. Translation: CASSLSWGQGETQYF. Full variable domain (rest looked up from reference TRBV7-9 and TRBJ2-5): DTGVSQNPRHKITKRGQNVTFRCDPISEHNRLYWYRQTLGQGPEFLTYFQNEAQLEKSRLLSDRFSAERPKGSFSTLEIQRTEQGDSAMYLCASSLSWGQGETQYFGPGTRLLVL.